Below, 16 T cell receptor beta chains from the same sample are listed, as sequenced in a study of blood T cell repertoires in COVID-19. TCRdb keeps only in-frame clones here, not all; method: immunoSEQ multiplex PCR. This table has 390,000 or so clones, 70% to 90% appearing once. Source material: peripheral blood. The receptor source for this set is a woman under 40 with active or convalescent COVID-19.

The chain combines TRBV11-2 with TRBJ1-6, with 9 bases matching TRBD1. The germline gives CDR1 SGHAT, CDR2 FQNNGV. V shed 1 base, J shed 4 bases, and the junction held 2 bases outside the gene matches. The CDR3 covers 16 residues. The CDR3 DNA reads TGTGCCAGCAGCTTAGCTGACAGGGGGTATAATTCACCCCTCCACTTT. Its protein is CASSLADRGYNSPLHF.

The CDR3 DNA reads as TGTGCCAGCAGTTACTCGAGACAGTCTGGAAACACCATATATTTT. Its translation is CASSYSRQSGNTIYF. The chain uses TRBV6-5 and TRBJ1-3; possibly TRBD1 for D (5 bases). There are 15 residues in the CDR3. V was clipped by 0 bases and J by 1 base, with 7 bases between them. Germline V gene sequence: CDR1 MNHEY, CDR2 SVGAGI.

This chain uses TRBV11-1 with TRBJ2-7, with 7 bases matching TRBD1. The trim removed 5 bases at V and 3 bases at J, leaving 10 bases unmatched. The germline V gene has CDR1 SGHAT and CDR2 FQDESV (reference sequence). This CDR3 region has 15 residues. The CDR3 sequence: CASSPTWGQNYEQYF. CDR3 DNA sequence: TGTGCCAGCAGCCCAACCTGGGGACAGAACTACGAGCAGTACTTC. Complete variable domain (other parts from reference TRBV11-1 and TRBJ2-7): EAEVAQSPRYKITEKSQAVAFWCDPISGHATLYWYRQILGQGPELLVQFQDESVVDDSQLPKDRFSAERLKGVDSTLKIQPAELGDSAMYLCASSPTWGQNYEQYFGPGTRLTVT.

This clone was seen just once. The V gene is TRBV3-1 (or the pseudogene TRBV3-2), the J gene TRBJ1-3, with D tentatively TRBD1 (5 bases). The CDR3 has 15 residues. CDR1 LGHDT and CDR2 YNNKEL come from the germline V gene (reference sequence). V was clipped by 4 bases and J by 0 bases, with 10 bases between them. The CDR3 coding sequence is TGTGCCAGCAGCCGCGGGACGGCCTCTGGAAACACCATATATTTT. Its protein product is CASSRGTASGNTIYF.

The genes are TRBV19 and TRBJ1-6; no firm D call. Germline lookup yields CDR1 LNHDA and CDR2 SQIVND (reference sequence). The CDR3 contains 14 residues. V was trimmed by 4 bases and J by 1 base, leaving 5 bases between them. The CDR3 DNA reads as TGTGCCAGTAGTACAGGATCCTATAATTCACCCCTCCACTTT. It yields the protein CASSTGSYNSPLHF.

This chain uses TRBV6-5 with TRBJ2-7, with 8 bases lining up with TRBD1. The V and J ends lost 7 bases and 0 bases, in that order; junction bases with no gene match: 8. This CDR3 is 15 amino acids long. The germline gives CDR1 MNHEY, CDR2 SVGAGI. CDR3 in DNA: TGTGCCAGCACCGTTTTCGGGACAGGCTCCTACGAGCAGTACTTC. Amino acid sequence: CASTVFGTGSYEQYF.

The chain recombines TRBV7-2 with TRBJ2-5, with D possibly being TRBD1 (6 bases). Trimming pared 4 bases from V and 6 bases from J, leaving 9 bases between. CDR3 length: 12 residues. CDR1 is SGHTA and CDR2 is FQGNSA in the germline V gene. CDR3 loop: CASSYTGKTQYF. CDR3 sequence (DNA): TGTGCCAGCAGCTACACAGGGAAGACCCAGTACTTC.

This clone is a singleton in its sample. This chain connects TRBV5-1 to TRBJ2-7, with 9 bases matching TRBD2. CDR3 size: 15 residues. With 3 bases clipped from V and 4 bases from J, the junction kept 8 bases outside the gene matches. Germline loops: CDR1 SGHRS, CDR2 YFSETQ. The CDR3 spells CASSSTGTSRYEQYF. For the CDR3, the DNA is TGCGCCAGCAGCTCTACCGGGACTAGCAGGTACGAGCAGTACTTC.

This clone has only a few counts. The chain is built from TRBV28 and TRBJ2-3; maybe TRBD2 (7 bases). The V gene lost 7 bases and the J gene lost 6 bases, with 23 bases spanning the gap. The CDR3 totals 16 residues. Germline V CDR1 and CDR2: MDHEN, SYDVKM. CDR3: CASTTGGAVARDTQYF. CDR3 bases: TGTGCCAGCACCACTGGGGGGGCCGTCGCAAGGGATACGCAGTATTTT.

The chain links TRBV18 to TRBJ2-1; maybe TRBD2 (6 bases). This CDR3 region has 13 residues. CDR1 and CDR2 from the germline V gene are KGHSH and LQKENI. Trimming removed 3 bases from V and 9 bases from J, with 12 bases in between. The CDR3 sequence is CASSPAAGSEQFF. The CDR3 bases are TGTGCCAGCTCACCGGCGGCCGGGAGTGAGCAGTTCTTC.

Note on this clone: The sample contains more than one DNA sequence encoding this CDR3. V and J are TRBV7-9 and TRBJ1-4; TRBD1 agrees at 7 bases. The CDR3 contains 15 residues. V shed 4 bases and J 3 bases; nucleotides not matched to a gene: 5. The germline gives CDR1 SEHNR, CDR2 FQNEAQ (reference sequence). CDR3 sequence reads: CASSSRTGANEKLFF. In DNA form, the CDR3 reads TGTGCCAGCAGCTCACGGACAGGAGCTAATGAAAAACTGTTTTTT.

Note on this clone: This same CDR3 is encoded by further DNA sequences in the sample. The chain has TRBV3-1 (or the pseudogene TRBV3-2) and TRBJ1-1; TRBD1 is a possible D gene (6 bases). In germline, CDR1 is LGHDT, CDR2 YNNKEL (reference sequence). The V end lost 4 bases, the J end lost 4 bases, and 10 bases lay between the germline ends. The CDR3 is made up of 13 amino acids. The CDR3 protein is CASSRGGGTEAFF. The CDR3 DNA reads TGTGCCAGCAGCCGAGGGGGGGGCACTGAAGCTTTCTTT.

The chain couples TRBV6-6 to TRBJ1-1; D possibly corresponds to TRBD1 (5 bases). The V gene's germline CDR1 is MNHNY and CDR2 SVGAGI (reference sequence). CDR3 size: 13 residues. Between the trimmed V and J ends, which lost 6 bases and 5 bases, there was a span of 13 bases. The CDR3 sequence: CASRSGEVTEAFF. For the CDR3, the DNA is TGTGCCAGCAGGTCGGGGGAGGTTACTGAAGCTTTCTTT.

The chain links TRBV6-5 to TRBJ1-3; TRBD1 aligns across 8 bases. Trimming took 5 bases from V and 5 from J; bases not matched to a gene: 5. The CDR3 consists of 14 residues. The V gene's germline CDR1 is MNHEY and CDR2 SVGAGI. CDR3 loop: CASSRTGRRNTIYF. The CDR3 DNA is TGTGCCAGCAGTCGGACAGGGCGTAGAAACACCATATATTTT.

This chain joins TRBV2 and TRBJ2-1; 9 nucleotides align to TRBD1. V gave up 4 bases and J gave up 4 bases; unmatched junction bases: 2. This CDR3 has 14 amino acids. Germline-derived CDR1 and CDR2 are SNHLY and FYNNEI. CDR3 region: CASSGQGGYNEQFF. In DNA, the CDR3 is TGTGCCAGCAGTGGACAGGGGGGATACAATGAGCAGTTCTTC.

This clone was seen once. The chain employs TRBV10-2 and TRBJ1-4; the match to TRBD1 covers 8 bases. This CDR3 has 13 amino acids. The germline CDR1 and CDR2 sequences are WSHSY and SAAADI. Trimming took 8 bases from V and 7 from J; bases not matched to a gene: 6. CDR3 bases: TGCGCCAGCTTCCGACAGGGGAGTGAAAAACTGTTTTTT. It translates to CASFRQGSEKLFF.